The 5 T cell receptor beta chains listed next were all sequenced from one sample in a study of blood T cells in healthy people across ages. Primed by a sample-barcoded 5' primer and a J-beta primer mix, a second PCR proceeded for about 6 to 11 cycles. TCRdb re-called the 5' RACE reads with MiXCR, one entry per CDR3 protein. The sample carries 710,000 or so distinct CDR3 sequences, 22% recorded once. The sequenced material came from blood. All receptors come from a man in his sixties or seventies in good health.

The chain is built from TRBV9 and TRBJ2-3, with 8 bases that match TRBD2. There are 17 residues in the CDR3. Germline values: CDR1 SGDLS, CDR2 YYNGEE. Trimming took 2 bases from V and 0 from J; bases not matched to a gene: 8. CDR3 region: CASSVEGAGVSTDTQYF. CDR3 sequence (DNA): TGTGCCAGCAGCGTCGAGGGAGCGGGGGTTAGCACAGATACGCAGTATTTT.

The chain carries TRBV14 and TRBJ2-1; TRBD2 matches 12 bases. The germline V gene has CDR1 SGHDN and CDR2 FVKESK. CDR3 length equals 16 residues. V trimming: 3 bases; J trimming: 7 bases; junction bases outside the gene matches: 7. CDR3 sequence (DNA): TGTGCCAGCAGCCAGAGGGCTAGCGGGAGGGCGAATGAGCAGTTCTTC. This translates into CASSQRASGRANEQFF.

This clonotype was picked up a small number of times. This chain joins TRBV14 and TRBJ2-5; possible D gene TRBD1, 6 bases. The CDR3 is made up of 16 amino acids. V lost 1 base, J lost 9 bases, and 21 bases lay in between. The V gene's germline CDR1 is SGHDN and CDR2 FVKESK. Here the CDR3 DNA reads TGTGCCAGCAGCCAAGGGGACCCCACACAGGGATGGTCCCAGTACTTC. It encodes CASSQGDPTQGWSQYF.

V gene TRBV5-1 combines with J gene TRBJ2-7; 7 bases line up with TRBD2. Trimming took 6 bases from V and 5 from J; bases not matched to a gene: 5. The CDR3 has 12 residues. CDR1 SGHRS and CDR2 YFSETQ come from the germline V gene. In nucleotides, the CDR3 is TGCGCCAGCAACGGGGGGTTCGACGAGCAGTACTTC. Translation: CASNGGFDEQYF.

This clonotype was seen at least ten times. The chain combines TRBV7-9 with TRBJ2-5; no definite D call. Germline CDR1 reads SEHNR; CDR2 reads FQNEAQ (reference sequence). V lost 2 bases and J 5 bases, leaving 15 bases between the germline ends. The CDR3 contains 15 residues. The CDR3 DNA reads TGTGCCAGCAGCTTACTGGCAACTTTCATGGAGACCCAGTACTTC. Translation gives CASSLLATFMETQYF.